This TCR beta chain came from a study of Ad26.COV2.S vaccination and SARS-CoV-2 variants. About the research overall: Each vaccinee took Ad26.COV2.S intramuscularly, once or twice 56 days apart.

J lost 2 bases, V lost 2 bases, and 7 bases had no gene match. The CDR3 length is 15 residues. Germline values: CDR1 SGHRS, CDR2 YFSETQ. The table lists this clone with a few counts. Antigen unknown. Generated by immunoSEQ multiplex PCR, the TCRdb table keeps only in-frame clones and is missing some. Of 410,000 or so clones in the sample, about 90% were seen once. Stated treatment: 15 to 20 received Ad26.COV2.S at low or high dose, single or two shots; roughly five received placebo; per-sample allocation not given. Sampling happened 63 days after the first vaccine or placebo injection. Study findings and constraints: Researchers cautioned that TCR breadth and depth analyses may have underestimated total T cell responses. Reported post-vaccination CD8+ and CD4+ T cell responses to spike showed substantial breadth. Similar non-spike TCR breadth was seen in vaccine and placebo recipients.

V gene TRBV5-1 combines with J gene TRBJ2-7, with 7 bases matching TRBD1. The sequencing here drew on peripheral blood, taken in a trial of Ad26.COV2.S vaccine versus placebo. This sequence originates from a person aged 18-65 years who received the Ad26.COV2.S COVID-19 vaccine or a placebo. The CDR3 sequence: CASSLTFGTAYEQYF. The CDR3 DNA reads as TGCGCCAGCAGCTTAACATTTGGGACAGCCTACGAGCAGTACTTC.